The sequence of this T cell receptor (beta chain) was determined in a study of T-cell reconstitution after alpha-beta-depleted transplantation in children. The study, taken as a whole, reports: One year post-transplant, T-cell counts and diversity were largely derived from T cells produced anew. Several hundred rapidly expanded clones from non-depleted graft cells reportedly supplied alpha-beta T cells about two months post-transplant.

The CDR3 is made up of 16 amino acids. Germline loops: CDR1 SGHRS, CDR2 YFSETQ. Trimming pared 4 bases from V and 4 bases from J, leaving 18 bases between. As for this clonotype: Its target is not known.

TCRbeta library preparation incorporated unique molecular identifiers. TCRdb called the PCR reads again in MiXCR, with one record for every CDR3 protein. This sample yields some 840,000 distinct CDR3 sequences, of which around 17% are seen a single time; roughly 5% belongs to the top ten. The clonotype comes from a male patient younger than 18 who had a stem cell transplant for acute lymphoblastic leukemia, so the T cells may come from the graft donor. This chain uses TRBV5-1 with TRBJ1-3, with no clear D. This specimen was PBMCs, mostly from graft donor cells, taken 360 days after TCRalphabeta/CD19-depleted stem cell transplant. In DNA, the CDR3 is TGCGCCAGCAGCGCCGACTCCGGGCCACCCGGAAACACCATATATTTT. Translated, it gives CASSADSGPPGNTIYF.